This entry lists 15 T cell receptor beta chains sequenced from one sample in a study of cytomegalovirus exposure and HLA in healthy donors. In the PCR, 60 Vbeta and 13 Jbeta primers were used. TCRdb's table, derived via immunoSEQ multiplex PCR, lists solely in-frame clones and lacks some. The sample consists of over 150,000 clones, 80% of them appearing once. The sample consisted of PBMCs. The receptors were gathered from a woman aged 45-60 years in good health and CMV-seronegative.

The rearrangement joins TRBV27 to TRBJ2-5; D is uncertain. The CDR3 sequence is 14 residues long. Trimming removed 3 bases from V and 6 bases from J, with 14 bases in between. The germline CDR1 and CDR2 sequences are MNHEY and SMNVEV (reference sequence). The CDR3 is CASSFGVGEQTQYF. Written as DNA, the CDR3 is TGTGCCAGCAGTTTCGGAGTGGGTGAGCAGACCCAGTACTTC.

The chain employs TRBV6-1 and TRBJ2-2; no reliable D call. CDR1 MNHNS and CDR2 SASEGT come from the germline V gene. The CDR3 totals 12 residues. V shed 5 bases and J shed 7 bases, with 8 bases lying between them. The CDR3 spells CASSWRIGELFF. The CDR3 bases are TGTGCCAGCAGTTGGAGAATCGGGGAGCTGTTTTTT.

This sequence joins TRBV4-3 and TRBJ2-7; D perhaps matches TRBD2 (5 bases). Trimming stripped 0 bases from V and 0 bases from J, with 18 bases between. Per the germline V gene, CDR1 is LGHNA and CDR2 is YSLEER. This CDR3 has 18 amino acids. CDR3 in amino acids: CASSQDRADFYLSYEQYF. Here the CDR3 DNA reads TGCGCCAGCAGCCAAGATCGGGCGGACTTCTACCTCTCCTACGAGCAGTACTTC.

The chain recombines TRBV5-1 with TRBJ2-7; 9 nucleotides align to TRBD1. CDR1 and CDR2 from the germline V gene are SGHRS and YFSETQ. The CDR3 length is 15 residues. The V and J ends lost 4 bases and 1 base, in that order; junction bases with no gene match: 6. CDR3 sequence: CASSGGDRASYEQYF. As DNA, the CDR3 is TGCGCCAGCAGCGGCGGGGACAGGGCGTCCTACGAGCAGTACTTC. The full variable domain, with the rest looked up from reference TRBV5-1 and TRBJ2-7, is KAGVTQTPRYLIKTRGQQVTLSCSPISGHRSVSWYQQTPGQGLQFLFEYFSETQRNKGNFPGRFSGRQFSNSRSEMNVSTLELGDSALYLCASSGGDRASYEQYFGPGTRLTVT.

The V call is TRBV2, the J call TRBJ2-3, with D hard to call. CDR1 and CDR2 from the germline V gene are SNHLY and FYNNEI. The length of the CDR3 is 14 residues. The ends were cut back, 2 bases at V and 2 bases at J, with 8 bases in the middle. The CDR3 DNA sequence: TGTGCCAGCAGTGAAAGGCAGGTCACAGATACGCAGTATTTT. It codes for CASSERQVTDTQYF.

The chain uses TRBV7-6 and TRBJ2-3; D ambiguous. The CDR3 runs 16 residues. Per the germline V gene, CDR1 is SGHVS and CDR2 is FNYEAQ. Trimming took 4 bases from V and 4 from J, leaving 18 bases between them. The CDR3 DNA is TGTGCCAGCAGCTCAGTGGATCTCAGGCCCCCAGATACGCAGTATTTT. This gives the protein CASSSVDLRPPDTQYF.

In its sample, this clone was seen a few times. The chain carries TRBV2 and TRBJ1-2; TRBD1 is a possible D gene (6 bases). CDR1 and CDR2 (germline): SNHLY, FYNNEI. The ends were cut back, 6 bases at V and 8 bases at J, with 13 bases in the middle. This CDR3 is built from 12 residues. The CDR3 reads CASRGGAGGYTF. In nucleotides, the CDR3 is TGTGCCAGCAGGGGGGGGGCAGGGGGCTACACCTTC. The whole variable domain, remainder taken from reference TRBV2 and TRBJ1-2, is EPEVTQTPSHQVTQMGQEVILRCVPISNHLYFYWYRQILGQKVEFLVSFYNNEISEKSEIFDDQFSVERPDGSNFTLKIRSTKLEDSAMYFCASRGGAGGYTFGSGTRLTVV.

This rearrangement joins TRBV29-1 to TRBJ1-1; 8 nucleotides match TRBD1. This CDR3 contains 13 residues. The trim removed 4 bases at V and 5 bases at J, leaving 6 bases unmatched. Germline V gene lookup returns CDR1 SQVTM and CDR2 ANQGSEA. The CDR3 loop is CSVVGQGATEAFF. The DNA for the CDR3 is TGCAGCGTTGTCGGGCAGGGGGCGACTGAAGCTTTCTTT.

CDR3 DNA sequence: TGTGCCAGTAGTACGGGGTCACAGTTTGGTAGAGAAAAACTGTTTTTT. It is translated as CASSTGSQFGREKLFF. The chain employs TRBV19 and TRBJ1-4; no clear D gene. Between the trimmed V and J ends, which lost 4 bases and 8 bases, there was a span of 20 bases. Per the germline V gene, CDR1 is LNHDA and CDR2 is SQIVND (reference sequence). This CDR3 has 16 amino acids.

V usage is TRBV5-6 and J usage is TRBJ2-3, with D possibly being TRBD1 (5 bases). V dropped 3 bases and J dropped 3 bases, with 8 bases sitting between them. The CDR3 covers 13 residues. Per germline, CDR1 SGHDT and CDR2 YYEEEE. CDR3 sequence reads: CASSSDRTDTQYF. The CDR3 coding sequence is TGTGCCAGCAGCTCCGACAGAACAGATACGCAGTATTTT.

The J gene is TRBJ1-1, the V gene TRBV4-1, with D possibly matching TRBD1 (5 bases). The CDR3 is made up of 15 amino acids. Germline-derived CDR1 and CDR2 are MGHRA and YSYEKL. Trimming left V 2 bases short and J 0 bases short, with 10 bases between. This CDR3 is CASSQQGAMNTEAFF. Written as DNA, the CDR3 is TGCGCCAGCAGCCAACAGGGTGCGATGAACACTGAAGCTTTCTTT.

This clone was found a few times. This chain links TRBV28 with TRBJ1-6; 8 bases are a match to TRBD1. The V segment lost 8 bases and the J segment 6 bases; nucleotides outside the gene matches: 9. CDR1 MDHEN and CDR2 SYDVKM come from the germline V gene. This CDR3 has 15 residues. The CDR3 loop reads CASVAGTGANSPLHF. The CDR3 DNA sequence: TGTGCCAGCGTTGCAGGGACAGGTGCTAATTCACCCCTCCACTTT. Supplemented by reference TRBV28 and TRBJ1-6, the full variable domain reads DVKVTQSSRYLVKRTGEKVFLECVQDMDHENMFWYRQDPGLGLRLIYFSYDVKMKEKGDIPEGYSVSREKKERFSLILESASTNQTSMYLCASVAGTGANSPLHFGNGTRLTVT.

The chain has TRBV7-8 and TRBJ2-7; 8 positions match TRBD1. Looked up from germline, CDR1 is SGHVS and CDR2 is FQNEAQ. The junction had 15 bases not matched to a gene; V was cut back by 2 bases and J by 6 bases. The CDR3 length is 17 residues. Here the CDR3 reads CASSLRNLDRAVSEQYF. In DNA, the CDR3 is TGTGCCAGCAGCTTACGAAATTTGGACAGGGCGGTTAGCGAGCAGTACTTC.

The V call is TRBV9, the J call TRBJ2-1; perhaps TRBD1 as D (6 bases). Trimming removed 0 bases from V and 0 bases from J, with 7 bases in between. This CDR3 has 15 residues. Looked up from germline, CDR1 is SGDLS and CDR2 is YYNGEE. The CDR3 DNA reads as TGTGCCAGCAGCGTAGGGGGGCGCTCCTACAATGAGCAGTTCTTC. Protein product: CASSVGGRSYNEQFF. Full variable domain (remainder filled in from reference TRBV9 and TRBJ2-1): DSGVTQTPKHLITATGQRVTLRCSPRSGDLSVYWYQQSLDQGLQFLIQYYNGEERAKGNILERFSAQQFPDLHSELNLSSLELGDSALYFCASSVGGRSYNEQFFGPGTRLTVL.

This clone was counted only a few times. J is TRBJ1-2 and V is TRBV4-3; maybe TRBD1 (5 bases). Germline V CDR1 and CDR2: LGHNA, YSLEER. Trimming pared 0 bases from V and 0 bases from J, leaving 11 bases between. The CDR3 sequence is 16 residues long. The CDR3 nucleotides are TGCGCCAGCAGCCAAGATCACGACAGTTCTAACTATGGCTACACCTTC. Its protein is CASSQDHDSSNYGYTF.